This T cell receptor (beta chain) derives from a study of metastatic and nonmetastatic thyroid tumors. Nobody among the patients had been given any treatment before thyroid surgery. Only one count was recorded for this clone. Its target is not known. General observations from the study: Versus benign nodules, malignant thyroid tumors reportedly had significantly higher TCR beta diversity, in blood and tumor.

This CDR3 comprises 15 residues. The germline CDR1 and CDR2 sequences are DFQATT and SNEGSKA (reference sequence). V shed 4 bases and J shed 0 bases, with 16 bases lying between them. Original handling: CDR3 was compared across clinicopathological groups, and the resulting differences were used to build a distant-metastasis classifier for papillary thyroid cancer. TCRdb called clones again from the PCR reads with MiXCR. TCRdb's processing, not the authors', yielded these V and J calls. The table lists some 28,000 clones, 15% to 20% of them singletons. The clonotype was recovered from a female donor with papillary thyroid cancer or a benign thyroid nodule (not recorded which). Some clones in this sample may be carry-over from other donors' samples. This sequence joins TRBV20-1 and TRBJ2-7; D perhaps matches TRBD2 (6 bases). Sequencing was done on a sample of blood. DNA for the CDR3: TGCAGTGCTACAATCCGGGACTTCTCCTCCTACGAGCAGTACTTC. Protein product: CSATIRDFSSYEQYF.